The entry that follows covers one T cell receptor beta chain sequence. What it binds is not known. This sample is part of a study of T cells after yellow fever vaccination. The study's findings and limits: The study re-detected most primary-vaccination clones after the booster (approximately 97% CD4, almost 90% CD8).

TCRdb ran MiXCR on the 5' RACE reads and lists one entry per CDR3 protein. The sample has approximately 300,000 distinct CDR3 sequences; roughly 6.8% are singletons. The CDR3 runs 14 residues. V lost 3 bases, J lost 8 bases, and 16 bases lay in between. The receptor comes from a man in his late teens or twenties who received the YFV17D yellow fever vaccine. The chain recombines TRBV12-3 or TRBV12-4 with TRBJ1-2; no reliable D call. The material was PBMCs, obtained approximately 40 days after the first yellow fever vaccination. The CDR3 spells CASSFLGSLRGYTF. CDR3 DNA sequence: TGTGCCAGCAGTTTTCTAGGGTCCCTTAGGGGCTACACCTTC.